A selection of T cell receptor beta chains follows, all from one sample in a study of cytomegalovirus exposure and HLA in healthy donors. Sequencing used immunoSEQ multiplex PCR; TCRdb keeps in-frame clones, though not all of them. This sample has about 69,000 clones; 74% occur once, and the top ten carry approximately 10%. The sequenced sample was PBMCs. The source of these receptors is a woman aged 55 to 70 in good health and CMV-seropositive. The CDR3 runs from the conserved cysteine through the conserved F or W.

V,J,CDR3
TRBV5-4,TRBJ2-2,CASQGDTGELFF
TRBV7-9,TRBJ1-4,CASSSEGAKLFF
TRBV7-9,TRBJ2-2,CASTPRRGGAGELFF
TRBV5-6,TRBJ2-7,CASSLKDRNEQYF
TRBV7-9,TRBJ1-1,CASSLYLGDRNTEAFF
TRBV10-3,TRBJ1-1,CAISDPPGNTEAFF
TRBV4-1,TRBJ1-2,CASSHTNRRTEYGYTF
TRBV5-5,TRBJ2-3,CASSLGGLAGTDTQYF
TRBV25-1,TRBJ2-7,CASSDRTDYEQYF
TRBV2,TRBJ1-2,CASSEDFRVGYTF
TRBV28,TRBJ2-7,CASSLGRGNEQYF
TRBV19,TRBJ2-1,CASSIEGVTYNEQFF
TRBV5-8,TRBJ1-1,CASSRRTANQGSEAFF
TRBV7-2,TRBJ1-1,CASSRYRGETEAFF
TRBV29-1,TRBJ1-3,CSVLQSSFGNTIYF
TRBV5-6,TRBJ1-2,CASSLRGGHLNYGYTF
TRBV2,TRBJ2-1,CASSTSGIRNEQFF
TRBV19,TRBJ1-5,CASSSGTGGFGQPQHF
TRBV9,TRBJ1-3,CASSVVNGNTIYF
TRBV11-2,TRBJ1-4,CASSLGRGGALGEKLFF
TRBV11-1,TRBJ2-3,CASSIGLEPTDTQYF
TRBV6-5,TRBJ1-3,CASSYSGGDGNTIYF
TRBV30,TRBJ2-7,CASQVRNEQYF
TRBV6-6,TRBJ1-1,CASSSTGNTEAFF
TRBV30,TRBJ1-1,CAWSRLMNTEAFF
TRBV7-3,TRBJ2-2,CASSAQAGGASGELFF
TRBV30,TRBJ2-1,CAWSKDGSNEQFF
TRBV29-1,TRBJ2-7,CSVGGAGNGEQYF
TRBV6-5,TRBJ1-1,CASSYGRRMTEAFF
TRBV10-3,TRBJ1-1,CATDPGQNTEAFF
TRBV7-2,TRBJ2-1,CASSSSGRTYNEQFF
TRBV5-1,TRBJ2-1,CASSLGDYDYNEQFF
TRBV4-1,TRBJ2-2,CARRVTGDTGELFF
TRBV5-1,TRBJ2-1,CASSPDRVGAEQFF
TRBV5-6,TRBJ1-5,CASSYRDRSNQPQHF
TRBV30,TRBJ1-1,CAWSRDSTNTEAFF
TRBV5-1,TRBJ1-1,CASSPGGYPNTEAFF
TRBV6-6,TRBJ2-1,CASSSDRVPHNEQFF
TRBV30,TRBJ1-4,CAWSEGTVTKKLFF
TRBV7-2,TRBJ2-1,CASSRAIYNEQFF
TRBV5-1,TRBJ1-5,CASSLGQGSHQPQHF
TRBV6-5,TRBJ2-7,CASSYSKLGHGEQYF
TRBV11-1,TRBJ2-1,CASSTSPGNEQFF
TRBV7-2,TRBJ1-1,CASSLGGPMTEAFF
TRBV20-1,TRBJ1-2,CSAYRESGYTF
TRBV2,TRBJ2-2,CASRTTGYATGELFF